These 6 T cell receptor beta chains came from one sample sequenced in a study of blood T cell repertoires in COVID-19. Some clones are missing from TCRdb's copy, which holds only in-frame ones; the method was immunoSEQ multiplex PCR. The profile shows some 200,000 clones, 70% to 90% of them singletons. The source material was peripheral blood. The receptor set was obtained from a middle-aged man who had recovered from COVID-19.

This chain joins TRBV14 and TRBJ2-3; tentative D call: TRBD2 (6 bases). Between the trimmed V and J ends, which lost 3 bases and 0 bases, there was a span of 16 bases. The CDR3 spans 17 residues. CDR1 SGHDN and CDR2 FVKESK come from the germline V gene. CDR3 sequence reads: CASSHRKGGLSTDTQYF. CDR3 DNA sequence: TGTGCCAGCAGCCACCGAAAGGGAGGCCTCAGCACAGATACGCAGTATTTT.

The rearrangement joins TRBV14 to TRBJ1-2; no firm D call. The V and J ends lost 1 base and 2 bases respectively, with 5 bases between them. The CDR3 consists of 13 residues. Looked up from germline, CDR1 is SGHDN and CDR2 is FVKESK. The CDR3 region is CASSQALNYGYTF. CDR3 DNA: TGTGCCAGCAGCCAAGCTCTCAACTATGGCTACACCTTC. The full variable domain, completed using reference TRBV14 and TRBJ1-2, is EAGVTQFPSHSVIEKGQTVTLRCDPISGHDNLYWYRRVMGKEIKFLLHFVKESKQDESGMPNNRFLAERTGGTYSTLKVQPAELEDSGVYFCASSQALNYGYTFGSGTRLTVV.

To note about this clone: The identical CDR3 is also encoded by other nucleotide sequences in the sample. The chain carries TRBV18 and TRBJ2-7; 9 bases match TRBD1. The germline gives CDR1 KGHSH, CDR2 LQKENI. The CDR3 sequence is 14 residues long. V lost 0 bases and J lost 3; bases outside the gene matches: 0. CDR3 residues: CASSPPGQGYEQYF. CDR3 nucleotides: TGTGCCAGCTCACCACCGGGACAGGGCTACGAGCAGTACTTC.

The gene calls are TRBV5-1 and TRBJ2-6; 7 positions match TRBD1. Looked up from germline, CDR1 is SGHRS and CDR2 is YFSETQ. The J segment lost 1 base and the V segment lost 0 bases, leaving 7 bases of the junction unmatched. This CDR3 is built from 18 residues. CDR3 region: CASSLGQGQFSGANVLTF. For the CDR3, the DNA is TGCGCCAGCAGCTTGGGACAGGGACAGTTTTCTGGGGCCAACGTCCTGACTTTC.

V is TRBV6-5 and J is TRBJ2-1; D is undetermined. The V end lost 2 bases, the J end lost 12 bases, and 8 bases lay between the germline ends. Per the germline V gene, CDR1 is MNHEY and CDR2 is SVGAGI. CDR3 length equals 11 residues. CDR3: CASSYLSSQFF. CDR3 coding DNA: TGTGCCAGCAGTTACCTGAGTTCGCAGTTCTTC.

J is TRBJ2-7 and V is TRBV21-1; the table gives TRBD2 as D, unverified against the DNA. TRBV21-1 is a pseudogene locus. CDR3 length: 16 amino acids. The CDR3 sequence is CASSKGSGRAAYEQYF. DNA of the CDR3: TGTGCCAGCAGCAAAGGGAGCGGGAGGGCCGCCTACGAGCAGTACTTC.